The sequence of this T cell receptor (beta chain) was determined in a study of regulatory T cells in long-lasting Graves disease. The TCR beta library used iRepertoire HTBI primers with Arm-PCR amplification of CDR3. Each CDR3 protein is one row after TCRdb ran MiXCR on the multiplex PCR reads. The data contain a few hundred thousand distinct CDR3 sequences, 23% of them singletons. Trimming removed 1 base from V and 5 bases from J, with 15 bases in between. This CDR3 spans 14 amino acids. The germline gives CDR1 DFQATT, CDR2 SNEGSKA (reference sequence). Turning to this clonotype: Its matching antigen is unknown.

Study conclusions and caveats: Patients whose Graves' disease persisted exhibited lower TCR diversity than those newly diagnosed.

Stated time point: persistent/refractory GD, antithyroid drugs over 5 years with positive TRAb. There was RNA extracted from PBMCs, and the TCR library was made from it. Collection of peripheral blood (around 10 milliliters) was done using EDTA tubes. The source was peripheral blood mononuclear cells (PBMCs), collected when the disease was refractory, from a patient treated with antithyroid drugs. The clonotype was recovered from a female donor with Graves disease. J is TRBJ2-7 and V is TRBV20-1; a weak D match, TRBD2 (5 bases). CDR3 residues: CSARAIGPLDEQYF. The CDR3 DNA follows: TGCAGTGCTAGAGCTATCGGTCCACTAGACGAGCAGTACTTC.